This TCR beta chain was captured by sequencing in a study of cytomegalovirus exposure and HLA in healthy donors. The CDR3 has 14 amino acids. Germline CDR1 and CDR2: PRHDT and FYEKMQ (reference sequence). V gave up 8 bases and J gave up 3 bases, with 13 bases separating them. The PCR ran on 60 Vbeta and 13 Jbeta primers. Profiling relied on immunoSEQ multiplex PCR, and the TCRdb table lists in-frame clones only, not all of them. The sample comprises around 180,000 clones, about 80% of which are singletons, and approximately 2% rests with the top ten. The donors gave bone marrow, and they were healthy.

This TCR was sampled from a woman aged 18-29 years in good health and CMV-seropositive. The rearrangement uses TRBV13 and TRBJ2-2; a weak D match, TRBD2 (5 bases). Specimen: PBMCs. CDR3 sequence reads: CASAWVEDTGELFF. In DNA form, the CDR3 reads TGTGCCAGCGCCTGGGTGGAGGACACCGGGGAGCTGTTTTTT.